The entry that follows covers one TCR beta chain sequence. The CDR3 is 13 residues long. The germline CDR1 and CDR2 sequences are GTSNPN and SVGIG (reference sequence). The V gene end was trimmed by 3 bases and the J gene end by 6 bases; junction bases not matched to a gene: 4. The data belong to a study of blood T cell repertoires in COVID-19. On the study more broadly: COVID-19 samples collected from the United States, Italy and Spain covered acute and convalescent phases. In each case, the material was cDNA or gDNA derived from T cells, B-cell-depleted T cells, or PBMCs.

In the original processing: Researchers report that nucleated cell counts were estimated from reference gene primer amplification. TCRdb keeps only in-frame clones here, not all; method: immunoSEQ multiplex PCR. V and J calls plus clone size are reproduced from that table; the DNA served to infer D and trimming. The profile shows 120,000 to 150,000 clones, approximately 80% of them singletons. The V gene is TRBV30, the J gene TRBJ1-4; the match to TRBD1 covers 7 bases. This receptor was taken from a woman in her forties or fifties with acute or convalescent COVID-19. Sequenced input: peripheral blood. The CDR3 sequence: CAWRQGSDEKLFF. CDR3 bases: TGTGCCTGGAGACAGGGGTCGGATGAAAAACTGTTTTTT.